The text below deals with one T cell receptor beta chain. With 11 bases clipped from V and 5 bases from J, the junction kept 13 bases outside the gene matches. Germline values: CDR1 SGHDN, CDR2 FVKESK. CDR3 length: 14 residues. These data are taken from a study of cytotoxic CD8 clonotypes in ibrutinib-treated CLL. TCRdb's table, derived via immunoSEQ multiplex PCR, lists solely in-frame clones and lacks some. This sample has some 130,000 clones; approximately 85% occur once, and the top ten carry roughly 2%. The V and J genes are TRBV14 and TRBJ2-7, with 9 bases lining up with TRBD1. Sample: PBMCs, taken after 24 months of ibrutinib treatment. The sequence was collected from a human donor with chronic lymphocytic leukemia. The CDR3, as DNA: TGTGCCCGCCACCTCTCGGGACAGGGAAACGAGCAGTACTTC. Protein product: CARHLSGQGNEQYF.